Listed below are T cell receptor beta chains from one sample, sequenced in a study of cytomegalovirus exposure and HLA in healthy donors. Some clones are missing from TCRdb's copy, which holds only in-frame ones; the method was immunoSEQ multiplex PCR. The sample shows 170,000 or so clones, less than 90% of them seen only once. Sequenced sample: PBMCs. These receptors were obtained from a boy aged 2-9 years in good health and CMV-seronegative. Both conserved end residues are trimmed from each CDR3.

CDR3 length: 15; V gene: TRBV28; CDR3 protein: ASSLGLGGPNTGELF
CDR3 length: 13; V gene: TRBV5-1; CDR3 protein: ASSPGTSNTGELF
CDR3 length: 16; V gene: TRBV4-1; CDR3 protein: ASSHELAGRRDTGELF
CDR3 length: 9; V gene: TRBV6-5; CDR3 protein: ASGLLSEAF
CDR3 length: 11; V gene: TRBV27; CDR3 protein: ASSLGQGSGYT
CDR3 length: 15; V gene: TRBV5-5; CDR3 protein: ASSLVVTSGSYNEQF
CDR3 length: 15; V gene: TRBV4-1; CDR3 protein: ASRRLAGGRRSYEQY
CDR3 length: 11; V gene: TRBV7-7; CDR3 protein: ASSSGRDQPQH
CDR3 length: 8; V gene: TRBV4-1; CDR3 protein: ASSQERWE
CDR3 length: 12; V gene: TRBV10-1; CDR3 protein: ASSSGGVPGELF
CDR3 length: 14; V gene: TRBV7-6; CDR3 protein: ASSSTGDIRNTEAF
CDR3 length: 14; V gene: TRBV14; CDR3 protein: ASSQTRGRIDYGYT